Each of the 15 T cell receptor beta chains below was sequenced from the same sample in a study of blood T cell repertoires in COVID-19 (dated by TCRdb to 2018 to 2021). Receptor libraries were prepared by the immunoSEQ multiplex PCR assay. The source is immuneACCESS, and TCRdb retained only in-frame sequences with V and J called. Part of the clones is not carried over; for the studies checked, unresolved V genes explain less than half of this, and the remainder is unexplained. The sample table contains 250,000 or so clones; only one count was recorded for around 90% of them. Clones ranked in the top ten supply under 9% of the sample. The sequencing sample was made of peripheral blood. These receptors came from a woman aged 70-85 years with active or convalescent COVID-19.

The rearrangement uses TRBV7-9 and TRBJ2-5, with 9 bases aligning to TRBD2. Germline-derived CDR1 and CDR2 are SEHNR and FQNEAQ (reference sequence). Trimming at V came to 1 base and at J to 4 bases, leaving 4 bases not matched to a gene. This CDR3 is 15 amino acids long. The CDR3 coding sequence is TGTGCCAGCAGCTTAGTGCGGGGGGGCCTAGAGACCCAGTACTTC. Its protein product is CASSLVRGGLETQYF.

The chain joins TRBV27 to TRBJ1-2, with a weak D call TRBD1 (6 bases). The V end was cut by 3 bases, the J end by 5 bases, with 13 bases between. The CDR3 consists of 14 residues. Germline CDR1 and CDR2: MNHEY and SMNVEV (reference sequence). CDR3 residues: CASSLAGGQYGYTF. The DNA of the CDR3 is TGTGCCAGCAGTTTGGCTGGGGGCCAATATGGCTACACCTTC.

This clone has a count of ten or more. CDR3 in amino acids: CASSLHTGQQPQHF. The DNA for the CDR3 is TGTGCCAGCAGCCTCCACACAGGCCAACAGCCCCAGCATTTT. This chain links TRBV7-9 with TRBJ1-5, with D possibly matching TRBD1 (5 bases). Germline CDR1 and CDR2: SEHNR and FQNEAQ (reference sequence). The CDR3 loop spans 14 amino acids. Deletions cut 5 bases from V and 7 bases from J, with 15 bases between.

This clone was detected only a few times. The rearrangement joins TRBV7-2 to TRBJ1-1; 7 bases fit TRBD1. The CDR3 sequence is 16 residues long. V trimming: 2 bases; J trimming: 1 base; junction bases outside the gene matches: 7. Germline CDR1 and CDR2: SGHTA and FQGNSA. This CDR3 is CASSLPRGLGNTEAFF. The CDR3 region has the DNA TGTGCCAGCAGCTTACCTAGGGGGCTTGGGAACACTGAAGCTTTCTTT.

This chain uses TRBV23-1 with TRBJ1-2, with D hard to call. TRBV23-1 is given ORF status, its function remaining uncertain. This CDR3 has 14 residues. Trimming took off 0 bases at V and 8 bases at J, with 13 bases between the two ends. CDR3: CASSQSGRPFGYTF. The CDR3, as DNA: TGCGCCAGCAGTCAATCGGGCAGGCCATTCGGCTACACCTTC.

The chain links TRBV10-3 to TRBJ2-3; 7 bases are shared with TRBD1. Germline values: CDR1 ENHRY, CDR2 SYGVKD. This CDR3 contains 16 residues. The V segment lost 0 bases and the J segment 3 bases; nucleotides outside the gene matches: 6. The CDR3 DNA follows: TGTGCCATCAGTGAGTCTGTGACAGGGAGAACAGATACGCAGTATTTT. Translation: CAISESVTGRTDTQYF.

This chain joins TRBV18 and TRBJ1-2, with D possibly being TRBD1 (6 bases). Germline V gives CDR1 KGHSH, CDR2 LQKENI. Trimming took 8 bases from V and 5 from J, leaving 15 bases between them. The CDR3 totals 13 residues. CDR3 sequence: CASRAGVPYGYTF. The CDR3 DNA is TGTGCCAGCCGTGCAGGGGTCCCTTATGGCTACACCTTC.

This clone was observed a few times. The chain employs TRBV4-3 and TRBJ1-3; D remains ambiguous. The ends were cut back, 0 bases at V and 4 bases at J, with 10 bases in the middle. The CDR3 runs to 15 residues. Germline V gives CDR1 LGHNA, CDR2 YSLEER. CDR3 sequence: CASSQDSWSGNTIYF. In DNA, the CDR3 is TGCGCCAGCAGCCAAGACTCTTGGAGCGGAAACACCATATATTTT.

The rearrangement joins TRBV6-1 to TRBJ1-2; D remains ambiguous. The germline CDR1 and CDR2 sequences are MNHNS and SASEGT. The CDR3 sequence is 12 residues long. The V end lost 5 bases, the J end lost 8 bases, and 12 bases lay between the germline ends. The CDR3 spells CASSQAGVGYTF. CDR3 bases: TGTGCCAGCAGTCAGGCAGGTGTCGGCTACACCTTC.

The chain has TRBV5-8 and TRBJ2-2; D may be TRBD1 (6 bases). Trimming removed 2 bases from V and 7 bases from J, with 12 bases in between. Germline lookup yields CDR1 SGHTS and CDR2 YDEGEE. CDR3 length: 14 residues. In nucleotides, the CDR3 is TGTGCCAGCAGCTTTACAGGGACGAACGGGGAGCTGTTTTTT. It translates to CASSFTGTNGELFF.

This chain links TRBV28 with TRBJ2-7, with a possible D match to TRBD2 (5 bases). V was pared by 6 bases and J by 5 bases, with 17 bases between. Germline-derived CDR1 and CDR2 are MDHEN and SYDVKM. This CDR3 comprises 14 residues. CDR3 in DNA: TGTGCCAGCAGCTCCTTCTCGGGATTGCACGAGCAGTACTTC. This encodes CASSSFSGLHEQYF.

V is TRBV6-5 and J is TRBJ2-1; no clear D. Trimming stripped 0 bases from V and 4 bases from J, with 7 bases between. The CDR3 loop spans 14 amino acids. The V gene's germline CDR1 is MNHEY and CDR2 SVGAGI. The CDR3 DNA reads TGTGCCAGCAGTTACTCCCGGGTATACAATGAGCAGTTCTTC. It is translated as CASSYSRVYNEQFF.

This chain uses TRBV5-1 with TRBJ1-6; the D gene is possibly TRBD1 (6 bases). V lost 3 bases, J lost 6 bases, and 13 bases lay in between. Germline assignment: CDR1 SGHRS and CDR2 YFSETQ. This CDR3 has 15 residues. The CDR3 reads CASSSSTGSNSPLHF. CDR3 nucleotides: TGCGCCAGCAGCTCCTCGACAGGAAGTAATTCACCCCTCCACTTT. Complete variable domain (other parts from reference TRBV5-1 and TRBJ1-6): KAGVTQTPRYLIKTRGQQVTLSCSPISGHRSVSWYQQTPGQGLQFLFEYFSETQRNKGNFPGRFSGRQFSNSRSEMNVSTLELGDSALYLCASSSSTGSNSPLHFGNGTRLTVT.

This clone appeared a single time. The CDR3 DNA reads TGTGCCAGCAGCCCCGGCGGGGCCACAGATACGCAGTATTTT. This sequence encodes CASSPGGATDTQYF. The chain joins TRBV7-2 to TRBJ2-3; weak D call: TRBD2 (6 bases). The length of the CDR3 is 14 residues. V lost 5 bases and J 2 bases, leaving 11 bases between the germline ends. CDR1 SGHTA and CDR2 FQGNSA come from the germline V gene.

Only one count was recorded for this clone. The V gene is TRBV4-2, the J gene TRBJ2-5; 11 bases agree with TRBD2. This CDR3 contains 19 residues. Germline V gene lookup returns CDR1 LGHNA and CDR2 YNFKEQ. V lost 0 bases to trimming and J lost 7 bases; unmatched junction nucleotides: 16. The DNA of the CDR3 is TGTGCCAGCAGCCAAGACCTAGCGGGGGGCGCCAATCCCCTAGGGACCCAGTACTTC. Residues: CASSQDLAGGANPLGTQYF.